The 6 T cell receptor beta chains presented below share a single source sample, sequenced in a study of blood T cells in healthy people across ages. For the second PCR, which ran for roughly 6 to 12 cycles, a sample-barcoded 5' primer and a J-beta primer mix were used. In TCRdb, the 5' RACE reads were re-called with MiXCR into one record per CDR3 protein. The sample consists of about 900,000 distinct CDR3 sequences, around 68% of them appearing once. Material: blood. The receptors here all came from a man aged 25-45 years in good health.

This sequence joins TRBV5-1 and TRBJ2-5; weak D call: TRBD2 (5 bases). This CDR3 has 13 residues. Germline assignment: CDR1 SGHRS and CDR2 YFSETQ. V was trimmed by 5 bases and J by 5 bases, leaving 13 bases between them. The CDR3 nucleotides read TGCGCCAGCAGTGTCCTAGGAGGCGAGACCCAGTACTTC. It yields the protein CASSVLGGETQYF. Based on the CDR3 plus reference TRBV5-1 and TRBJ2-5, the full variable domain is KAGVTQTPRYLIKTRGQQVTLSCSPISGHRSVSWYQQTPGQGLQFLFEYFSETQRNKGNFPGRFSGRQFSNSRSEMNVSTLELGDSALYLCASSVLGGETQYFGPGTRLLVL.

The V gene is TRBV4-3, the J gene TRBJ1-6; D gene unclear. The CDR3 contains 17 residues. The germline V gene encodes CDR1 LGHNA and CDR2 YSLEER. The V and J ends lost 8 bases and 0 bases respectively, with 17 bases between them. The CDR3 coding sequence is TGCGCCAGCTCCGAGGCGATTCAGTACTCCTATAATTCACCCCTCCACTTT. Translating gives CASSEAIQYSYNSPLHF.

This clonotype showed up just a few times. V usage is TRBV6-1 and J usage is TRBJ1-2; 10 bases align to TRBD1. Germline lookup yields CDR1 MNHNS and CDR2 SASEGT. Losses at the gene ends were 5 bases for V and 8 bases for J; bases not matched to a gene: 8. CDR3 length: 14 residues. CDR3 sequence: CASSPPGQGRGYTF. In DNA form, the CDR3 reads TGTGCCAGCAGTCCTCCGGGACAGGGGAGAGGCTACACCTTC.

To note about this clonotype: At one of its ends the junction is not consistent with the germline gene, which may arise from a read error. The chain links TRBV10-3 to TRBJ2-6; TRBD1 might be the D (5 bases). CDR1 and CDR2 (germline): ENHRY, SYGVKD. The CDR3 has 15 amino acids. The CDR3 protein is CAITAQGTGANVVTF. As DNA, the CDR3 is TGTGCCATCACGGCCCAGGGCACTGGGGCCAACGTCGTGACTTTC.

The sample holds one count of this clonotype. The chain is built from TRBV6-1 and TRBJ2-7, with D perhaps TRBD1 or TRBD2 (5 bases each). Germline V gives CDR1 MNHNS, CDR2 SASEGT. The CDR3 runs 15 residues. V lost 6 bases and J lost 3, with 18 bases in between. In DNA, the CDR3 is TGTGCCAGCAGCCCGTACGGGACGGGAAACTACGAGCAGTACTTC. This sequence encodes CASSPYGTGNYEQYF.

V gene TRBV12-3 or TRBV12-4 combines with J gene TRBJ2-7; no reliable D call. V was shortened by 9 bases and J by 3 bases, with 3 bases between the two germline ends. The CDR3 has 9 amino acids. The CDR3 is CASRYEQYF. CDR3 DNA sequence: TGTGCCAGTCGCTACGAGCAGTACTTC.